This TCR beta chain was recorded in a study of cytomegalovirus exposure and HLA in healthy donors. The study, taken as a whole, reports: As was reported, the HLA-A and HLA-B alleles of most subjects were accurately predicted from TCR beta sequences. Most TCR beta V segments were productive about 87% or about 30% of the time in an earlier analysis. Indistinguishability led to the exclusion of some V segments, TRBV6-2 and TRBV6-3 included. Reportedly, cytomegalovirus status was diagnosed with high sensitivity and specificity.

60 Vbeta and 13 Jbeta primers were used in PCR. Sequencing used immunoSEQ multiplex PCR; TCRdb keeps in-frame clones, though not all of them. The sample has some 150,000 clones, around a tenth seen once. This clone turned up a few times. Its target is unknown. There are 13 residues in the CDR3. The V end lost 3 bases, the J end lost 7 bases, and 12 bases lay between the germline ends. The germline CDR1 and CDR2 sequences are MDHEN and SYDVKM. The receptor's source is a male donor in good health and CMV-seronegative. The chain employs TRBV28 and TRBJ1-1; D remains unclear. Sequenced sample: PBMCs. This chain's CDR3 is CASSFSGAVEAFF. Written as DNA, the CDR3 is TGTGCCAGCAGTTTTTCCGGAGCGGTTGAAGCTTTCTTT.